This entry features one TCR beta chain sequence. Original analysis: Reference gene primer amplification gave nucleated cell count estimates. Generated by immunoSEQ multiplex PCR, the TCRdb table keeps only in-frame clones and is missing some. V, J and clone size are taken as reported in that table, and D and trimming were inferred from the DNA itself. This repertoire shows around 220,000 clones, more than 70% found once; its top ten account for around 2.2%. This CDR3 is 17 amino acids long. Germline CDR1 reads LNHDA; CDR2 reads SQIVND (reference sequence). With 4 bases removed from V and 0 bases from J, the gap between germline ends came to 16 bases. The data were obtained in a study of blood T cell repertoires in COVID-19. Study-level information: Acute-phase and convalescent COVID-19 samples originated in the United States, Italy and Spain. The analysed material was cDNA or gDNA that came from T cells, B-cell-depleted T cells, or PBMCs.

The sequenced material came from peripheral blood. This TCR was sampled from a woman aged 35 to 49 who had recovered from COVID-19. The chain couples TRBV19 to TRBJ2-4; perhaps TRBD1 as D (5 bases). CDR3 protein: CASSTILRDLAKNIQYF. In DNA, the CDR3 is TGTGCCAGTAGTACCATCCTCAGGGATCTAGCCAAAAACATTCAGTACTTC.